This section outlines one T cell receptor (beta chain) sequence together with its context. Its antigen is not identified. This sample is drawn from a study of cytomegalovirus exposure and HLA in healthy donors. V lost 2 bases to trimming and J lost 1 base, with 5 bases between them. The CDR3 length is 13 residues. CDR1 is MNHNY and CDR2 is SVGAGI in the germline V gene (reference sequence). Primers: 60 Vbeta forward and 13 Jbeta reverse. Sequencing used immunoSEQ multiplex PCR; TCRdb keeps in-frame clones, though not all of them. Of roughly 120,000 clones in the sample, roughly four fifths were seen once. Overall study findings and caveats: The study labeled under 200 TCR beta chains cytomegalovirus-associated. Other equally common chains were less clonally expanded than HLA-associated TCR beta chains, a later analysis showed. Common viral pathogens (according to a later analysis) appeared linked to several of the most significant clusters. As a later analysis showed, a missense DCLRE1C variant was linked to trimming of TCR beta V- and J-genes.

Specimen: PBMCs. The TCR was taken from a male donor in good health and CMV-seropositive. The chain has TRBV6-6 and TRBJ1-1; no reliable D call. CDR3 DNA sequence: TGTGCCAGCAGTTACAGCCAGAACACTGAAGCTTTCTTT. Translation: CASSYSQNTEAFF.